Listed here are 25 T cell receptor beta chains from one sample, sequenced in a study of T cell changes during pregnancy in multiple sclerosis. The assay was immunoSEQ multiplex PCR, and TCRdb's table has in-frame clones only and misses some. This sample has some 30,000 clones, with roughly 91% found just once. The sample in question was CD8+ T cells from peripheral blood mononuclear cells, obtained in the second trimester of pregnancy. These receptors all come from a female donor in good health, enrolled as a control in a pregnancy study.

V is TRBV23-1 and J is TRBJ1-1, with D perhaps matching TRBD1 (5 bases). TRBV23-1 is filed as an ORF, its function uncertain. This CDR3 comprises 16 residues. V was shortened by 4 bases and J by 6 bases, with 21 bases between the two germline ends. This CDR3 reads CASSRPNPGWRAEAFF. In nucleotides, the CDR3 is TGCGCCAGCAGTCGCCCAAACCCAGGGTGGAGGGCTGAAGCTTTCTTT.

This clone has a handful of counts. V is TRBV30 and J is TRBJ1-2, with a tentative D call TRBD1 (5 bases). Germline CDR1 reads GTSNPN; CDR2 reads SVGIG (reference sequence). The CDR3 loop spans 14 amino acids. V lost 2 bases, J lost 5 bases, and 15 bases lay in between. CDR3: CAWSLFRVEYGYTF. The CDR3 nucleotides read TGTGCCTGGAGTCTTTTCAGGGTGGAGTATGGCTACACCTTC.

V usage is TRBV5-1 and J usage is TRBJ2-3; D might be TRBD2 (5 bases). This CDR3 has 15 residues. Germline V CDR1 and CDR2: SGHRS, YFSETQ. V was shortened by 3 bases and J by 2 bases, with 13 bases between the two germline ends. CDR3 nucleotide sequence: TGCGCCAGCAGCTCCGGACTCCTAGACACAGATACGCAGTATTTT. Protein product: CASSSGLLDTDTQYF.

V usage is TRBV9 and J usage is TRBJ1-2; a possible D gene is TRBD1 (6 bases). V was cut by 0 bases and J by 5 bases, with 14 bases left in between. Germline CDR1 SGDLS, CDR2 YYNGEE. CDR3 size: 15 residues. CDR3 sequence reads: CASSVDRSGVYGYTF. The CDR3 coding sequence is TGTGCCAGCAGCGTAGACCGCTCAGGGGTTTATGGCTACACCTTC. Filled out from reference TRBV9 and TRBJ1-2, the complete variable domain reads DSGVTQTPKHLITATGQRVTLRCSPRSGDLSVYWYQQSLDQGLQFLIQYYNGEERAKGNILERFSAQQFPDLHSELNLSSLELGDSALYFCASSVDRSGVYGYTFGSGTRLTVV.

The rearrangement links TRBV11-1 to TRBJ2-6, with D possibly being TRBD2 (5 bases). Germline CDR1 and CDR2: SGHAT and FQDESV (reference sequence). The CDR3 has 16 amino acids. V was clipped by 3 bases and J by 0 bases, with 9 bases between them. The CDR3 sequence is CASSFGEYSGANVLTF. The CDR3 DNA is TGTGCCAGCAGCTTCGGGGAGTACTCTGGGGCCAACGTCCTGACTTTC.

This clone showed up just a few times. The chain couples TRBV11-1 to TRBJ1-1; 7 bases agree with TRBD1. Germline-derived CDR1 and CDR2 are SGHAT and FQDESV (reference sequence). Trimming took 5 bases from V and 0 from J; bases not matched to a gene: 6. There are 15 residues in the CDR3. CDR3: CASSRDSPLNTEAFF. CDR3 sequence (DNA): TGTGCCAGCAGCCGGGACAGCCCCCTGAACACTGAAGCTTTCTTT.

CDR3 sequence (DNA): TGTGCCAGCAGCCCAATCCGATTCCGGGACAGGGATCAGTTCTTC. This gives the protein CASSPIRFRDRDQFF. The V call is TRBV7-8, the J call TRBJ2-1, with 9 nucleotides matching TRBD1. V trimming: 5 bases; J trimming: 13 bases; junction bases outside the gene matches: 15. CDR1 and CDR2 from the germline V gene are SGHVS and FQNEAQ. The CDR3 spans 15 residues. Supplemented by reference TRBV7-8 and TRBJ2-1, the full variable domain reads GAGVSQSPRYKVAKRGQDVALRCDPISGHVSLFWYQQALGQGPEFLTYFQNEAQLDKSGLPSDRFFAERPEGSVSTLKIQRTQQEDSAVYLCASSPIRFRDRDQFFGPGTRLTVL.

The rearrangement joins TRBV7-9 to TRBJ2-3, with 9 bases lining up with TRBD1. CDR3 size: 16 residues. J gave up 6 bases and V 4 bases, and 11 bases lay outside the gene matches. Per germline, CDR1 SEHNR and CDR2 FQNEAQ (reference sequence). CDR3 sequence: CASSSPGTGIRDTQYF. In DNA, the CDR3 is TGTGCCAGCAGCTCGCCCGGGACAGGGATCAGGGATACGCAGTATTTT.

V is TRBV4-1 and J is TRBJ1-2; D gene uncertain. Germline CDR1 MGHRA, CDR2 YSYEKL. CDR3 length: 14 amino acids. V shed 6 bases and J shed 1 base, with 12 bases lying between them. In DNA form, the CDR3 reads TGCGCCAGCAGTTCCGACACCAGTAACTATGGCTACACCTTC. It yields the protein CASSSDTSNYGYTF.

The rearrangement links TRBV19 to TRBJ1-5; TRBD1 matches at 9 bases. Germline lookup yields CDR1 LNHDA and CDR2 SQIVND (reference sequence). The CDR3 extends over 15 amino acids. Losses at the gene ends were 5 bases for V and 5 bases for J; bases not matched to a gene: 7. CDR3 nucleotide sequence: TGTGCCAGTAGTCTGGACAGGGGACAATATCAGCCCCAGCATTTT. Translating gives CASSLDRGQYQPQHF.

V gene TRBV5-1 combines with J gene TRBJ2-7; 9 bases are a match to TRBD1. CDR1 is SGHRS, CDR2 YFSETQ, per germline. There are 15 residues in the CDR3. Trimming took 1 base from V and 7 from J; bases not matched to a gene: 9. The CDR3 DNA is TGCGCCAGCAGCTTGTTGAGGACAGGGGTTGGGGAGCAGTACTTC. Protein product: CASSLLRTGVGEQYF. The full variable domain, in which reference TRBV5-1 and TRBJ2-7 provide the parts outside the CDR3, is KAGVTQTPRYLIKTRGQQVTLSCSPISGHRSVSWYQQTPGQGLQFLFEYFSETQRNKGNFPGRFSGRQFSNSRSEMNVSTLELGDSALYLCASSLLRTGVGEQYFGPGTRLTVT.

The chain is built from TRBV15 and TRBJ2-7; maybe TRBD1 (5 bases). Germline V gene data show CDR1 as LNHNV and CDR2 as YYDKDF (reference sequence). Trimming took 2 bases from V and 1 from J, leaving 9 bases between them. The CDR3 sequence is 14 residues long. The CDR3 DNA follows: TGTGCCACCAGCAGACTCCAGGGTTCCTACGAGCAGTACTTC. Translation: CATSRLQGSYEQYF.

The gene calls are TRBV7-2 and TRBJ2-2; the match to TRBD2 covers 7 bases. The CDR3 length is 17 residues. CDR1 SGHTA and CDR2 FQGNSA come from the germline V gene. V lost 5 bases to trimming and J lost 6 bases; unmatched junction nucleotides: 15. CDR3 sequence reads: CASSLDRDGGIPGELFF. CDR3 coding DNA: TGTGCCAGCAGCCTAGATAGAGACGGGGGGATCCCCGGGGAGCTGTTTTTT.

This rearrangement joins TRBV5-4 to TRBJ1-2; D is uncertain. This CDR3 contains 14 residues. Trimming stripped 0 bases from V and 2 bases from J, with 8 bases between. The germline V gene has CDR1 SGHNT and CDR2 YYREEE (reference sequence). The CDR3 DNA reads TGTGCCAGCAGCTTGGCGGGATCCAACTATGGCTACACCTTC. This translates into CASSLAGSNYGYTF.

The J gene is TRBJ2-1, the V gene TRBV19; 8 bases fit TRBD2. The junction had 11 bases not matched to a gene; V was cut back by 5 bases and J by 8 bases. The germline V gene encodes CDR1 LNHDA and CDR2 SQIVND (reference sequence). This CDR3 has 15 amino acids. Here the CDR3 DNA reads TGTGCCAGTAGTTTGGCCCGGCGGGGGGTCGATGAGCAGTTCTTC. This sequence encodes CASSLARRGVDEQFF. Together with reference TRBV19 and TRBJ2-1, the CDR3 gives the full variable domain: DGGITQSPKYLFRKEGQNVTLSCEQNLNHDAMYWYRQDPGQGLRLIYYSQIVNDFQKGDIAEGYSVSREKKESFPLTVTSAQKNPTAFYLCASSLARRGVDEQFFGPGTRLTVL.

This rearrangement joins TRBV27 to TRBJ2-7; no firm D call. Trimming removed 9 bases from V and 2 bases from J, with 14 bases in between. CDR1 is MNHEY, CDR2 SMNVEV, per germline (reference sequence). The CDR3 is 13 amino acids. The CDR3 loop reads CASSYRSTYEQYF. The CDR3 nucleotides are TGTGCCAGTTCCTACAGAAGTACCTACGAGCAGTACTTC.

The chain employs TRBV6-6 and TRBJ2-5; TRBD1 matches 9 bases. CDR1 MNHNY and CDR2 SVGAGI come from the germline V gene (reference sequence). After removal of 2 bases from V and 1 base from J, the junction contained 2 bases not matched to a gene. This CDR3 is built from 15 residues. The CDR3 bases are TGTGCCAGCAGTTACCAGGACAGGGGCCAAGAGACCCAGTACTTC. It codes for CASSYQDRGQETQYF.

The chain recombines TRBV5-5 with TRBJ1-1; tentative D call: TRBD1 (5 bases). The length of the CDR3 is 11 residues. CDR1 and CDR2 from the germline V gene are SGHKS and YYEKEE (reference sequence). Trimming removed 5 bases at V and 7 bases at J, with 9 bases between. In DNA form, the CDR3 reads TGTGCCAGCAGTTACGACAGTGAAGCTTTCTTT. This encodes CASSYDSEAFF.

The chain combines TRBV7-9 with TRBJ1-1; TRBD1 agrees at 11 bases. V trimming: 0 bases; J trimming: 10 bases; junction bases outside the gene matches: 4. This CDR3 is built from 14 residues. CDR1 is SEHNR and CDR2 is FQNEAQ in the germline V gene (reference sequence). DNA of the CDR3: TGTGCCAGCAGCTTAGCCCTGGGACAGGGGGGAGCTTTCTTT. Translation gives CASSLALGQGGAFF.

The rearrangement joins TRBV11-2 to TRBJ2-7; D remains unclear. This CDR3 has 13 residues. V gave up 0 bases and J gave up 2 bases, with 5 bases separating them. Per germline, CDR1 SGHAT and CDR2 FQNNGV. CDR3 coding DNA: TGTGCCAGCAGCTTAGAGTCTGCCTACGAGCAGTACTTC. Protein: CASSLESAYEQYF. Filled out from reference TRBV11-2 and TRBJ2-7, the complete variable domain reads EAGVAQSPRYKIIEKRQSVAFWCNPISGHATLYWYQQILGQGPKLLIQFQNNGVVDDSQLPKDRFSAERLKGVDSTLKIQPAKLEDSAVYLCASSLESAYEQYFGPGTRLTVT.

This clone was found once. Sequence at one end of the junction differs from germline and may be a read error. The V and J genes are TRBV7-2 and TRBJ1-2; 10 nucleotides match TRBD1. The CDR3 sequence is 15 residues long. Germline V gives CDR1 SGHTA, CDR2 FQGNSA. The CDR3 DNA reads as TGCGCCAGCAGCGCCTCCGGGACAGGGGTAGGTGGCTACACCTTC. The encoded protein is CASSASGTGVGGYTF. The whole variable domain, remainder taken from reference TRBV7-2 and TRBJ1-2, is GAGVSQSPSNKVTEKGKDVELRCDPISGHTALYWYRQSLGQGLEFLIYFQGNSAPDKSGLPSDRFSAERTGGSVSTLTIQRTQQEDSAVYLCASSASGTGVGGYTFGSGTRLTVV.

The chain links TRBV7-8 to TRBJ1-1; 7 nucleotides match TRBD1. Germline CDR1 and CDR2: SGHVS and FQNEAQ. The trim removed 5 bases at V and 6 bases at J, leaving 6 bases unmatched. The CDR3 extends over 13 amino acids. CDR3 sequence reads: CASSGTGVAEAFF. DNA of the CDR3: TGTGCCAGCAGCGGAACAGGGGTCGCTGAAGCTTTCTTT.

The chain links TRBV7-9 to TRBJ2-7; TRBD1 matches at 8 bases. The germline gives CDR1 SEHNR, CDR2 FQNEAQ (reference sequence). The junction had 11 bases not matched to a gene; V was cut back by 4 bases and J by 6 bases. This CDR3 is 15 amino acids long. The CDR3 DNA sequence: TGTGCCAGCAGCTCAACGGACAGGGTACTTTCCGAGCAGTACTTC. Translating it yields CASSSTDRVLSEQYF.

This clone was seen more than once but under ten times. The CDR3 reads CASSLEAYEQYF. The CDR3 DNA reads TGTGCCAGCAGCTTGGAAGCGTACGAGCAGTACTTC. The chain carries TRBV5-6 and TRBJ2-7; D not resolved. This CDR3 spans 12 amino acids. From germline, CDR1 is SGHDT and CDR2 YYEEEE. Deletions cut 0 bases from V and 4 bases from J, with 5 bases between.

V usage is TRBV6-5 and J usage is TRBJ2-7; 8 bases agree with TRBD1. The length of the CDR3 is 16 residues. Trimming took 2 bases from V and 1 from J; bases not matched to a gene: 7. Germline CDR1 and CDR2: MNHEY and SVGAGI. This chain's CDR3 is CASSYRTGRFSYEQYF. The CDR3 nucleotides read TGTGCCAGCAGTTACCGGACAGGGAGGTTTTCCTACGAGCAGTACTTC.